This T cell receptor beta chain derives from a study of cytomegalovirus exposure and HLA in healthy donors. As to this clone: Its antigen remains unidentified.

V was trimmed by 4 bases and J by 1 base, leaving 10 bases between them. Germline V lookup: CDR1 MGHDK, CDR2 SYGVNS. This CDR3 is 14 amino acids long. General study findings and limits: TCR association rates varied by HLA locus in a later analysis, with DRB1 highest and HLA-C lowest. Analysis performed later showed TCR beta chains linked to HLA being more clonally expanded than equally common others.

A multiplex PCR was run with 60 Vbeta primers and 13 Jbeta primers. Sequenced by immunoSEQ multiplex PCR; TCRdb stores in-frame clones only, minus some. The table includes around 130,000 clones, less than 85% detected once. The V and J genes are TRBV25-1 and TRBJ1-2; D gene ambiguous. This TCR was recovered from a man aged 25-45 years in good health and CMV-seronegative. The sequenced sample consisted of PBMCs. Here the CDR3 DNA reads TGTGCCAGCAGTGGGGGAGCACTTAACTATGGCTACACCTTC. It is translated as CASSGGALNYGYTF.